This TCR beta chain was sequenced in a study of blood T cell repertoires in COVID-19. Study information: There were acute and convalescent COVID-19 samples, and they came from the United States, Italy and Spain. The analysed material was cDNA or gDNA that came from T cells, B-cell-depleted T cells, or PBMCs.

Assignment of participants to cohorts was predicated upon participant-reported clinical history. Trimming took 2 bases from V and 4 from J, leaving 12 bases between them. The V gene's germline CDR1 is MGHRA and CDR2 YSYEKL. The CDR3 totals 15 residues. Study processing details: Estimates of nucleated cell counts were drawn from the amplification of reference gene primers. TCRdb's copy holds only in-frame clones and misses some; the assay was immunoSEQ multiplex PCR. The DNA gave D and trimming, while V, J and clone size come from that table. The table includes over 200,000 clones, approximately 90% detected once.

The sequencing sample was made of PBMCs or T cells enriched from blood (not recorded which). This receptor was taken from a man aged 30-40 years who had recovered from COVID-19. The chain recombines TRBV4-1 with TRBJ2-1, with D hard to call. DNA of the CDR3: TGCGCCAGCAGCCAATATCTCCCCCAGTACAATGAGCAGTTCTTC. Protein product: CASSQYLPQYNEQFF.